This T cell receptor beta chain was recovered during a study of blood T cell repertoires in COVID-19. At the level of the study: PBMCs, B-cell-depleted T cells, or T cells provided the cDNA or gDNA that made up the material.

Germline CDR1 and CDR2: SGHNT and YYREEE (reference sequence). The CDR3 is 16 amino acids. Trimming removed 1 base from V and 2 bases from J; junction bases left unmatched: 7. Authors' data handling: Reference gene primer amplification in the assay estimated nucleated cell counts. The method was immunoSEQ multiplex PCR; TCRdb's version includes in-frame clones alone and lacks a portion of them. V and J calls and clone size are copied from that table; D and trimming were computed from the DNA. This table holds 150,000 to 200,000 clones, around 80% found once. The receptor was isolated from an older woman who had recovered from COVID-19. Sequenced input: PBMCs or T cells enriched from blood (not recorded which). V usage is TRBV5-4 and J usage is TRBJ2-7; 9 bases map to TRBD2. CDR3 bases: TGTGCCAGCAGCTTGTTTGGGCGGGAGGGCACCTACGAGCAGTACTTC. It yields the protein CASSLFGREGTYEQYF.